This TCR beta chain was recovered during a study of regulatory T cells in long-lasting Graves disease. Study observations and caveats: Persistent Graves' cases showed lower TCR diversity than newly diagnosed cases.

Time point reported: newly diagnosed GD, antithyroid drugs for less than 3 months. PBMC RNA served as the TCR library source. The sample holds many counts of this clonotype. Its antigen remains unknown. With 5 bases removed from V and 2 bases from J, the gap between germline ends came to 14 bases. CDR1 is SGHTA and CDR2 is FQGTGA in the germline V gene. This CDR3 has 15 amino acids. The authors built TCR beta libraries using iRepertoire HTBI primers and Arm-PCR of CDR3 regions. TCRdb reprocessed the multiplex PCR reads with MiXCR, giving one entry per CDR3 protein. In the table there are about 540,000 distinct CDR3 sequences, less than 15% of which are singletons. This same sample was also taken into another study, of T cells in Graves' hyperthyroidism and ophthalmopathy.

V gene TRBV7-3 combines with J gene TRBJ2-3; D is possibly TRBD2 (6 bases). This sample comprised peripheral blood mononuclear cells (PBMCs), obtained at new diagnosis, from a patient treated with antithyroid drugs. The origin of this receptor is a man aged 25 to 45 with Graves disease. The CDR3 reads CASSMARTTTDTQYF. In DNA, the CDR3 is TGTGCCAGCAGCATGGCCCGGACTACCACAGATACGCAGTATTTT. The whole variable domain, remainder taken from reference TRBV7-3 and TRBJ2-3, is GAGVSQTPSNKVTEKGKYVELRCDPISGHTALYWYRQSLGQGPEFLIYFQGTGAADDSGLPNDRFFAVRPEGSVSTLKIQRTERGDSAVYLCASSMARTTTDTQYFGPGTRLTVL.